These 10 T cell receptor beta chains were sequenced from one sample in a study of T cells in Graves' hyperthyroidism and ophthalmopathy. The TCR beta CDR3 regions underwent amplification using RNA transcripts as the source. A first-round RT-PCR of the TCR CDR3 used the HTBI primer set. TCRdb re-derived calls from the multiplex PCR reads in MiXCR, one entry per CDR3 protein. The table shows around 600,000 distinct CDR3 sequences, with 45% occurring only once. What was sequenced was peripheral blood or thyroid tissue (not recorded which). These receptors were taken from an adult man with Graves' disease, either hyperthyroidism or ophthalmopathy (not recorded which).

This clonotype was detected only a few times. The CDR3 bases are TGTGCCAGCAGCTTAGGCAGGGGGGGCCACTCTGGAAACACCATATATTTT. It encodes CASSLGRGGHSGNTIYF. This chain links TRBV7-2 with TRBJ1-3; TRBD1 aligns across 7 bases. The CDR3 extends over 17 amino acids. V lost 1 base and J lost 0; bases outside the gene matches: 6. The germline gives CDR1 SGHTA, CDR2 FQGNSA.

This clonotype was seen at least ten times. V is TRBV2 and J is TRBJ1-2; the D gene is possibly TRBD1 (6 bases). From germline, CDR1 is SNHLY and CDR2 FYNNEI. The CDR3 runs 15 residues. The ends were cut back, 4 bases at V and 4 bases at J, with 16 bases in the middle. CDR3 amino acids: CASSGGDNLVYGYTF. The CDR3 DNA sequence: TGTGCCAGCAGTGGGGGGGACAATTTGGTCTATGGCTACACCTTC.

For this clonotype: Germline is not matched at one junction end, which may reflect a read error. This chain links TRBV24-1 with TRBJ1-1; 7 bases line up with TRBD1. The CDR3 spans 14 residues. Germline CDR1 and CDR2: KGHDR and SFDVKD. The CDR3 region is CASSDPTGTAEAFF. CDR3 DNA: TGTGCCAGCAGTGATCCGACAGGGACCGCTGAAGCTTTCTTT.

This clonotype was seen a handful of times. The CDR3 sequence is CAWSRDPASYEQYF. The CDR3 region has the DNA TGTGCCTGGAGTCGAGACCCCGCCTCCTACGAGCAGTACTTC. The chain joins TRBV30 to TRBJ2-7; D is unclear. This CDR3 comprises 14 residues. The V gene's germline CDR1 is GTSNPN and CDR2 SVGIG (reference sequence). V dropped 2 bases and J dropped 0 bases, with 11 bases sitting between them.

This chain links TRBV20-1 with TRBJ1-2; 11 bases line up with TRBD1. V lost 5 bases to trimming and J lost 5 bases; unmatched junction nucleotides: 7. This CDR3 comprises 14 residues. Germline lookup yields CDR1 DFQATT and CDR2 SNEGSKA (reference sequence). For the CDR3, the DNA is TGCAGTGCTCCCCGGACAGGGGGCGAGTATGGCTACACCTTC. Amino acids: CSAPRTGGEYGYTF.

Only a few counts were recorded for this clonotype. The junction shows a germline mismatch at one end, possibly a read error. V is TRBV5-1 and J is TRBJ1-1; 10 nucleotides align to TRBD1. The CDR3 length is 14 residues. Germline CDR1 reads SGHRS; CDR2 reads YFSETQ. Here the CDR3 reads CASSWTGGETEAFF. The CDR3 DNA sequence: TGTGCCAGCAGTTGGACAGGGGGAGAAACTGAAGCTTTCTTT.

The chain carries TRBV24-1 and TRBJ2-5, with D perhaps assigned TRBD1 or TRBD2 (5 bases each). CDR3 size: 15 residues. V lost 5 bases, J lost 4 bases, and 16 bases lay in between. CDR1 KGHDR and CDR2 SFDVKD come from the germline V gene. The CDR3 sequence is CATSALQGTGETQYF. The DNA for the CDR3 is TGTGCCACCAGTGCCCTTCAAGGGACCGGAGAGACCCAGTACTTC.

This clonotype was seen more than once but under ten times. The chain carries TRBV5-1 and TRBJ1-5, with TRBD1 as a possible D gene (6 bases). The CDR3 sequence is 15 residues long. Trimming took 4 bases from V and 6 from J, leaving 17 bases between them. Germline V gene data show CDR1 as SGHRS and CDR2 as YFSETQ. The DNA of the CDR3 is TGCGCCAGCAGCCCGGACGGGGGCGCGGGTCAGCCCCAGCATTTT. Translating gives CASSPDGGAGQPQHF.

This clonotype was seen only a few times. This chain joins TRBV5-6 and TRBJ1-2; TRBD1 might be the D (5 bases). Germline CDR1 is SGHDT and CDR2 is YYEEEE. The CDR3 has 17 residues. The V gene lost 4 bases and the J gene lost 7 bases, with 26 bases spanning the gap. The CDR3 DNA is TGTGCCAGCAGCCCCTCCGGCGGATCCGGGGCTGGAGGTGGCTACACCTTC. Translation: CASSPSGGSGAGGGYTF.

This sequence joins TRBV10-3 and TRBJ2-7; D ambiguous. Trimming cost V 4 bases and J 7 bases, with 8 bases left between them. The CDR3 runs 11 residues. The germline CDR1 and CDR2 sequences are ENHRY and SYGVKD. The DNA of the CDR3 is TGTGCCATCAGTGCCACCGGGGAGCAGTACTTC. Amino acids: CAISATGEQYF.